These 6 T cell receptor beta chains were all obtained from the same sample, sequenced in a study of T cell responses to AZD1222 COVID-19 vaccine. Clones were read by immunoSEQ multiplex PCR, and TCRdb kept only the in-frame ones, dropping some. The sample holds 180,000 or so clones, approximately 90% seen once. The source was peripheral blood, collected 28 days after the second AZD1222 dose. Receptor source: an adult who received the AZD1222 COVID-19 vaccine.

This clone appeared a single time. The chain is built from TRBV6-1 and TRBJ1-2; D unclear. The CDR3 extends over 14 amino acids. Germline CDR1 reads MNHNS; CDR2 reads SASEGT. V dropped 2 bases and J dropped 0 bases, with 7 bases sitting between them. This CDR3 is CASSEHPTNYGYTF. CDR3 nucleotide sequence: TGTGCCAGCAGTGAACACCCAACTAACTATGGCTACACCTTC.

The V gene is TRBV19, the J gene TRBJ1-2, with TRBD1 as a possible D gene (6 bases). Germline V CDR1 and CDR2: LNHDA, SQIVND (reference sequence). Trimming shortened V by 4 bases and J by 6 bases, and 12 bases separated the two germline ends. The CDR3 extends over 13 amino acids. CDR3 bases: TGTGCCAGTAGTACCCCAACAGGGCATGGCTACACCTTC. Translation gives CASSTPTGHGYTF. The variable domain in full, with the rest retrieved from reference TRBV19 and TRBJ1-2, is DGGITQSPKYLFRKEGQNVTLSCEQNLNHDAMYWYRQDPGQGLRLIYYSQIVNDFQKGDIAEGYSVSREKKESFPLTVTSAQKNPTAFYLCASSTPTGHGYTFGSGTRLTVV.

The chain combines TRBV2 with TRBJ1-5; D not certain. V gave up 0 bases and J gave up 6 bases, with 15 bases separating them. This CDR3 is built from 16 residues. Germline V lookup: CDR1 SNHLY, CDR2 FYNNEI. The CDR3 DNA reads TGTGCCAGCAGTGAAGCGCTGATCCCTCGAGGTCAGCCCCAGCATTTT. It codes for CASSEALIPRGQPQHF.

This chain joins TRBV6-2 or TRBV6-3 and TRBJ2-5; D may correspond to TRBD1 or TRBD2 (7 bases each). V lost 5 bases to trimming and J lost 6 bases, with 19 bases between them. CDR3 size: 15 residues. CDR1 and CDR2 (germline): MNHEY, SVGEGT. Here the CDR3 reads CASSNDQGGAQTQYF. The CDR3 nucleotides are TGTGCCAGCAGTAACGACCAGGGGGGGGCGCAGACCCAGTACTTC.

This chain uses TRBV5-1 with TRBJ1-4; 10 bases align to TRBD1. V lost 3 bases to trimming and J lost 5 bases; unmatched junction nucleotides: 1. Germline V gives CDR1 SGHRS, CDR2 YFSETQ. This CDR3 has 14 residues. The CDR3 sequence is CASSSGQGNEKLFF. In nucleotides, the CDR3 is TGCGCCAGCAGCTCGGGACAGGGGAATGAAAAACTGTTTTTT.

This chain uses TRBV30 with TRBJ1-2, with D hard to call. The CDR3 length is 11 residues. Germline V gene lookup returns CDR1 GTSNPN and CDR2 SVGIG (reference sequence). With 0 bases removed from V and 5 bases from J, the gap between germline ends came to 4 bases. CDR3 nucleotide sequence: TGTGCCTGGAGTGTACTTTATGGCTACACCTTC. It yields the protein CAWSVLYGYTF.